This T cell receptor (beta chain) was retrieved from a study of T cell changes during pregnancy in multiple sclerosis. Germline trimming cut 2 bases from V and 4 bases from J; bases unmatched to any gene: 8. The CDR3 covers 16 residues. Looked up from germline, CDR1 is KGHSH and CDR2 is LQKENI. Here immunoSEQ multiplex PCR was the method, and the copy in TCRdb shows in-frame clones only, minus some. The sample carries about 110,000 clones, 75% to 95% recorded once. The rearrangement links TRBV18 to TRBJ2-3; 8 nucleotides line up with TRBD2. This TCR was recovered from a female donor with multiple sclerosis, enrolled in a pregnancy study. The source was peripheral blood, collected before pregnancy. The CDR3 sequence: CASSPSRGRFADTQYF. CDR3 coding DNA: TGTGCCAGCTCACCATCGCGCGGGAGGTTTGCAGATACGCAGTATTTT.